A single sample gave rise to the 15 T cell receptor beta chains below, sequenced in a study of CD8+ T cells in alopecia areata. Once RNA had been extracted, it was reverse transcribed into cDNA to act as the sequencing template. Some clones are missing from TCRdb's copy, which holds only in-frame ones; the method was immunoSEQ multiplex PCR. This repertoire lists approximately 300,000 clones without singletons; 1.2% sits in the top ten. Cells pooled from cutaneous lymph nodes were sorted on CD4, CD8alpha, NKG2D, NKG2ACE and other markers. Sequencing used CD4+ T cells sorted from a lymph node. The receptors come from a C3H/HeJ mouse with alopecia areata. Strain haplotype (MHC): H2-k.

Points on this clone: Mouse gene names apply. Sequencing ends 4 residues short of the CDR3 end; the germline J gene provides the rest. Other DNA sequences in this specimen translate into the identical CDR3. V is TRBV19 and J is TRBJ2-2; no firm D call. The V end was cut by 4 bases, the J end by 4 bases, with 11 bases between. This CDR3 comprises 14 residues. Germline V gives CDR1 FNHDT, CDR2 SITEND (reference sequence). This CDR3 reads CASSRGSGTGQLYF. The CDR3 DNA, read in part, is TGTGCCAGCAGTCGAGGGTCCGGCACCGGG.

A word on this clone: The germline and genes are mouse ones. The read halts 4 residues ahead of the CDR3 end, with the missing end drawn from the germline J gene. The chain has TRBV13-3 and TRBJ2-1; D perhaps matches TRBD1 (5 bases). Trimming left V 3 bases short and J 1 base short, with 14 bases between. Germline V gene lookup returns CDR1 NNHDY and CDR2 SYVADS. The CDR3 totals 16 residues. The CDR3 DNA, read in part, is TGTGCCAGCAGTGGCAGGGAAAGGGAAAACTATGCT. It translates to CASSGRERENYA. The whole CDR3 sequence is CASSGRERENYAEQFF.

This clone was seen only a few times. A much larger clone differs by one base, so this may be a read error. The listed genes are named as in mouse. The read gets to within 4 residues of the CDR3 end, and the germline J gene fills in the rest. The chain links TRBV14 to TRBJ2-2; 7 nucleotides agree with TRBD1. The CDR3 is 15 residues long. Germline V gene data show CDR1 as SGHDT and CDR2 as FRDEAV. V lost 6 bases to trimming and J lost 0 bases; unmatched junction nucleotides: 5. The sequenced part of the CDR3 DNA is TGTGCCAGCACCCCGGGACAGACAAACACCGGG. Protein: CASTPGQTNTG. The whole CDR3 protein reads CASTPGQTNTGQLYF.

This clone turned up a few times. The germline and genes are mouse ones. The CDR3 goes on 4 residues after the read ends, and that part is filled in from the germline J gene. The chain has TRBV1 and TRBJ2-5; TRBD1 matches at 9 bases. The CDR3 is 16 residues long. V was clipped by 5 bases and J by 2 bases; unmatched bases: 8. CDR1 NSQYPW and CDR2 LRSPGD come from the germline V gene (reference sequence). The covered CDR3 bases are TGCACCTGCAGTCAACAGGGGGCGGGGCTCCAAGAC. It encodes CTCSQQGAGLQD. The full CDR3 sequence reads CTCSQQGAGLQDTQYF.

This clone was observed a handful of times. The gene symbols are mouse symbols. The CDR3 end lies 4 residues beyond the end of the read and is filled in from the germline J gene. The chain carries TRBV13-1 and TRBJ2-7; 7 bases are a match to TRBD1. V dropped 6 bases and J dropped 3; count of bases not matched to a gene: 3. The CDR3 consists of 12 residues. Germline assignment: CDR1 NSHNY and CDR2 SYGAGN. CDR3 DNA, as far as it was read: TGTGCCAGCAAGGACAGGATCTAT. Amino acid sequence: CASKDRIY. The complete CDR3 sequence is CASKDRIYEQYF.

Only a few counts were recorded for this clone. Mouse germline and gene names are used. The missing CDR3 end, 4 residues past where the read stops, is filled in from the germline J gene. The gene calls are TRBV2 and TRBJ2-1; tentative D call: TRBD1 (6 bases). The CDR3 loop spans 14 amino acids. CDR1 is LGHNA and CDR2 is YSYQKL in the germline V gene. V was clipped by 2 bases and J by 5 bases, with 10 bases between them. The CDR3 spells CASSQQGLDAEQFF. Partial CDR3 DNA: TGTGCCAGCAGCCAACAGGGGCTGGATGCT.

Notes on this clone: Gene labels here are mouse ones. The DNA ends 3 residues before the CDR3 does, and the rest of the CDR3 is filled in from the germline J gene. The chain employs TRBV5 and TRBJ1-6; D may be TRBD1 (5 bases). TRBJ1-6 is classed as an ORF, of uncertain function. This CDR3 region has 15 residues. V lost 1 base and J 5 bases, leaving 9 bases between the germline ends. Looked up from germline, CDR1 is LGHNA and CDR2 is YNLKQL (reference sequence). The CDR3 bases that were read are TGTGCCAGCAGCCAAGTCAGGACAAATAATTCGCCC. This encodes CASSQVRTNNSP. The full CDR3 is CASSQVRTNNSPLYF.

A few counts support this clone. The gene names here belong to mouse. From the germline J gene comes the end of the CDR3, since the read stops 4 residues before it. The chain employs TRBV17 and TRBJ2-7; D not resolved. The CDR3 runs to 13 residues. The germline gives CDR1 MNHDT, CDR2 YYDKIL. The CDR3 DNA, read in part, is TGTGCTAGCAGTAGAGACTGGATGGAT. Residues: CASSRDWMD. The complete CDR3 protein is CASSRDWMDEQYF. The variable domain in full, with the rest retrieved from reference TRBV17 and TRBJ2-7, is DTTVKQNPRYKLARVGKPVNLICSQTMNHDTMYWYQKKPNQAPKLLLFYYDKILNREADTFEKFQSSRPNNSFCSLYIGSAGLEYSAMYLCASSRDWMDEQYFGPGTRLTVL.

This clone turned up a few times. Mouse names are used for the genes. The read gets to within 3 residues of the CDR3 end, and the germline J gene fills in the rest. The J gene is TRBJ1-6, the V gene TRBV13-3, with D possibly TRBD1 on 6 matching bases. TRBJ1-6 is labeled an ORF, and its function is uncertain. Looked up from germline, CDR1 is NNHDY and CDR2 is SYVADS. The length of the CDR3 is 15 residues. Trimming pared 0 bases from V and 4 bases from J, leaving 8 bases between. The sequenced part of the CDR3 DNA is TGTGCCAGCAGTGATGGGACAGAATATAATTCGCCC. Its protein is CASSDGTEYNSP. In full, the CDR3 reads CASSDGTEYNSPLYF.

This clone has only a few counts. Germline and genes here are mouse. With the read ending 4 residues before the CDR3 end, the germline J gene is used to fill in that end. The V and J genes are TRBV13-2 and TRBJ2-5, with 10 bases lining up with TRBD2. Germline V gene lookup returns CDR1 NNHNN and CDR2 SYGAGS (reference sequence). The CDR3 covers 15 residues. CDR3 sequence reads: CASGDGWGGADTQYF. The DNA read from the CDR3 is TGTGCCAGCGGTGATGGCTGGGGGGGCGCCGAC.

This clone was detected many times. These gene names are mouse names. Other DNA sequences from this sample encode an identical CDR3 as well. CDR3 sequence: CASSRDKNTGQLYF. Incomplete CDR3 DNA: TGTGCTAGCAGTAGAGACAAAAACACCGGG. The chain carries TRBV17 and TRBJ2-2; D is unclear. Coverage ceases 4 residues before the CDR3 finishes, and the germline J gene fills in the end. This CDR3 is 14 amino acids long. V was pared by 0 bases and J by 1 base, with 3 bases between. Per germline, CDR1 MNHDT and CDR2 YYDKIL. Full variable domain (remainder filled in from reference TRBV17 and TRBJ2-2): DTTVKQNPRYKLARVGKPVNLICSQTMNHDTMYWYQKKPNQAPKLLLFYYDKILNREADTFEKFQSSRPNNSFCSLYIGSAGLEYSAMYLCASSRDKNTGQLYFGEGSKLTVL.

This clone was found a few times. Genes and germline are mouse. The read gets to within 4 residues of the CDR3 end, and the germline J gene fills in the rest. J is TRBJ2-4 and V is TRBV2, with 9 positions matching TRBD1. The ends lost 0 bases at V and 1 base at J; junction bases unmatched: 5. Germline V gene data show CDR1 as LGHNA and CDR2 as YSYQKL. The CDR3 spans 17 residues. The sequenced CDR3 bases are TGTGCCAGCAGCCAAGACGGGACAGGGTTTGGTCAAAAC. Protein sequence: CASSQDGTGFGQN. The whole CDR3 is CASSQDGTGFGQNTLYF. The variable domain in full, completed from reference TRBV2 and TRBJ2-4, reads DPKIIQKPKYLVAVTGSEKILICEQYLGHNAMYWYRQSAKKPLEFMFSYSYQKLMDNQTASSRFQPQSSKKNHLDLQITALKPDDSATYFCASSQDGTGFGQNTLYFGAGTRLSVL.

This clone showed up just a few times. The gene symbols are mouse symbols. The CDR3 DNA, read in part, is TGCACCTGCAGTGCACTGACAGGGGGAGAT. Encoded protein: CTCSALTGGD. The full CDR3 is CTCSALTGGDEQYF. V and J are TRBV1 and TRBJ2-7; 9 bases fit TRBD1. The observed sequence ends 4 residues before the CDR3 terminus, with the missing tail filled in from the germline J gene. The CDR3 is 14 amino acids. Germline V gene data show CDR1 as NSQYPW and CDR2 as LRSPGD (reference sequence).

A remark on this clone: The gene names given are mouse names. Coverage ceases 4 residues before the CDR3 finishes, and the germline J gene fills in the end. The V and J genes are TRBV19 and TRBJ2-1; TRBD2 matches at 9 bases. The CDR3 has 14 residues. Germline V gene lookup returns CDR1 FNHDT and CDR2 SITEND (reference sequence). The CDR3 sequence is CASRTGGRRAEQFF. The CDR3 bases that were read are TGTGCCAGCAGAACTGGGGGGAGAAGGGCT.

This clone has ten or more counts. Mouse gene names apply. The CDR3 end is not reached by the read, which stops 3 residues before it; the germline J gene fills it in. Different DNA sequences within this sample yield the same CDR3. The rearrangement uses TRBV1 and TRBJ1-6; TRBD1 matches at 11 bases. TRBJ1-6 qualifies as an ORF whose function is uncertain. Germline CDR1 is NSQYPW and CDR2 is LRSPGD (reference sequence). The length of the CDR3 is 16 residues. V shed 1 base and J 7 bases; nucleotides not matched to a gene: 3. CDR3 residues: CTCSAGTGGRNSPLYF. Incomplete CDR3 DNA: TGCACCTGCAGTGCAGGGACAGGGGGCAGGAATTCGCCC.